This entry lists 5 T cell receptor beta chains sequenced from one sample in a study of early T cells in non-severe SARS-CoV-2 infection. TCRdb used MiXCR to reprocess the 5' RACE reads, holding one entry per CDR3 protein. The data contain about 59,000 distinct CDR3 sequences, roughly 13% of them singletons. The sequencing used whole blood, collected at baseline. The receptors originated from an adult who was a healthcare worker with PCR-confirmed SARS-CoV-2 infection or an uninfected control (not recorded which).

CDR3: CASSQDLLAGGTITGELFF. As DNA, the CDR3 is TGCGCCAGCAGCCAAGATCTACTAGCGGGAGGGACGATAACCGGGGAGCTGTTTTTT. This chain uses TRBV4-3 with TRBJ2-2, with 13 nucleotides matching TRBD2. Germline CDR1 LGHNA, CDR2 YSLEER. With V trimmed by 0 bases and J by 5 bases, 9 bases remained unmatched. The CDR3 covers 19 residues.

This sequence joins TRBV30 and TRBJ1-1; D is unclear. Germline V CDR1 and CDR2: GTSNPN, SVGIG (reference sequence). V was pared by 5 bases and J by 5 bases, with 9 bases between. The CDR3 totals 11 residues. Here the CDR3 reads CAWLGRTEAFF. CDR3 bases: TGTGCCTGGTTAGGACGGACTGAAGCTTTCTTT.

This clonotype occurred a few times. The rearrangement links TRBV11-2 to TRBJ2-1, with a possible D match to TRBD2 (6 bases). The germline V gene has CDR1 SGHAT and CDR2 FQNNGV. V dropped 4 bases and J dropped 4 bases, with 14 bases sitting between them. The CDR3 has 15 amino acids. This CDR3 reads CASSSRDSRYNEQFF. CDR3 bases: TGTGCCAGCAGCTCCCGGGACTCCCGTTACAATGAGCAGTTCTTC.

The chain couples TRBV7-2 to TRBJ2-2; D gene ambiguous. V was trimmed by 0 bases and J by 13 bases, leaving 12 bases between them. CDR3 size: 13 residues. From germline, CDR1 is SGHTA and CDR2 FQGNSA. In DNA form, the CDR3 reads TGTGCCAGCAGCTTAGCAGGGTATAAGGTGCTGTTTTTT. Translating it yields CASSLAGYKVLFF.

The chain links TRBV5-4 to TRBJ2-7; D gene uncertain. V dropped 3 bases and J dropped 0 bases, with 10 bases sitting between them. CDR3 size: 14 residues. In germline, CDR1 is SGHNT, CDR2 YYREEE (reference sequence). CDR3 amino acids: CASSSRSSSYEQYF. The DNA of the CDR3 is TGTGCCAGCAGCTCCCGATCCAGCTCCTACGAGCAGTACTTC.